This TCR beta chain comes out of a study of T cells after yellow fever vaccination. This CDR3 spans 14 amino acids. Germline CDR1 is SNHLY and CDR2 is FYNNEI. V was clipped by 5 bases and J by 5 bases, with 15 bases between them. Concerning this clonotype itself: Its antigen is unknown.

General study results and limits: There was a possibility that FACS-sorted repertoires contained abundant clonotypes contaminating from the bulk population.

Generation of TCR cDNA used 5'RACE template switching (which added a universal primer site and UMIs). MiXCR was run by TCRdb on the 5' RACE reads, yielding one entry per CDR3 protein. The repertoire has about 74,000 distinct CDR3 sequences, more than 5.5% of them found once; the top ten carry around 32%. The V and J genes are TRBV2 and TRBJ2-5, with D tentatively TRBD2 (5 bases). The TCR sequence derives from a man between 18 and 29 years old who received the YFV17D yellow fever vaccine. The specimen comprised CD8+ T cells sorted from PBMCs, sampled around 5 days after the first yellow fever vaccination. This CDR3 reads CASSPGLVRETQYF. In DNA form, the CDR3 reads TGTGCCAGCAGTCCCGGACTGGTAAGGGAGACCCAGTACTTC.